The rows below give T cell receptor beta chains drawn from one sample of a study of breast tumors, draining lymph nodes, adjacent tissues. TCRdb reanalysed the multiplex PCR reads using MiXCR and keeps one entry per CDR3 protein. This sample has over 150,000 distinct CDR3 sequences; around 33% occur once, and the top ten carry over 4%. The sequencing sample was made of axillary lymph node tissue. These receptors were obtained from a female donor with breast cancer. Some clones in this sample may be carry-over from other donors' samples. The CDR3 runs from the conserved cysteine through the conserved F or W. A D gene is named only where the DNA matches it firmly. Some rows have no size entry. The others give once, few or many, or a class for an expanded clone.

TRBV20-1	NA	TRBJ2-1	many	TGCAGTGCTAGAGGGGTTAGATTCTATGAGCAGTTCTTC	CSARGVRFYEQFF
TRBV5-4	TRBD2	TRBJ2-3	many	TGTGCCAGCAGCTCCGTAGCGGGGGGACGCACAGATACGCAGTATTTT	CASSSVAGGRTDTQYF
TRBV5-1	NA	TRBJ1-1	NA	TGCGCCAGCAGCTTGGGCGACAGCTCCAGCGCTTTCTTT	CASSLGDSSSAFF
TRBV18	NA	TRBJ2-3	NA	TGTGCCAGCTCACCATGGGACACTAATACAGATACGCAGTATTTT	CASSPWDTNTDTQYF
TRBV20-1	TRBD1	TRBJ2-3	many	TGCAGTGCCCCCGGGACAGGGCTGGGCACAGATACGCAGTATTTT	CSAPGTGLGTDTQYF
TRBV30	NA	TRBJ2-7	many	TGTGCCTGGAGTGGGGGCCACTCCTACGAGCAGTACTTC	CAWSGGHSYEQYF
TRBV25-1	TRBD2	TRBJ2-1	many	TGTGCCAGCACTCCGGCCGTGGGCGGGAGCTCCTACAATGAGCAGTTCTTC	CASTPAVGGSSYNEQFF
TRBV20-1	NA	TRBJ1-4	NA	TGCAGTGCTAGAGGAACAGGGTTTGATGAAAAACTGTTTTTT	CSARGTGFDEKLFF
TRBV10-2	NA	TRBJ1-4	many	TGCGCCAGCAGATTCGGATTGAATGAAAAACTGTTTTTT	CASRFGLNEKLFF
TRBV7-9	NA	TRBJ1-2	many	TGTGCCAGCAGCTTAGAGTCGTTTTCGGGTTTTGGCTACCCCTTC	CASSLESFSGFGYPF
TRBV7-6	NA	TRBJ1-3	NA	TGTGCCAGCAGCTTAGAACCTGGAAACACCATATATTTT	CASSLEPGNTIYF
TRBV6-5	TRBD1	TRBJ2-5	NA	TGTGCCAGCAGTTACGGGACAGGGAACGCGGAGACCCAGTACTTC	CASSYGTGNAETQYF